These 28 T cell receptor beta chains were all obtained from the same sample, sequenced in a study of blood T cells in healthy people across ages. Sample-barcoded 5' priming and a J-beta primer mix drove a second PCR of about 6 to 12 cycles. MiXCR, applied by TCRdb to the 5' RACE reads, yields one record per CDR3 protein. The data show around 1.7 million distinct CDR3 sequences, 28% seen once. The sample consisted of blood. Receptors were obtained from a woman aged 25 to 39 in good health.

This clonotype was found a few times. The V call is TRBV5-1, the J call TRBJ2-3; no firm D call. Trimming took 4 bases from V and 1 from J, leaving 13 bases between them. Germline CDR1 SGHRS, CDR2 YFSETQ. The CDR3 runs 15 residues. This CDR3 reads CASSHLIGRTDTQYF. The CDR3 DNA reads TGCGCCAGCAGCCATCTTATCGGGCGCACAGATACGCAGTATTTT.

As concerns this clonotype: Since no conserved phenylalanine or tryptophan closes the CDR3, a read error is the likely cause. CDR3 loop: CASSPLPTGTDTQYS. DNA of the CDR3: TGCGCCAGCAGCCCTCTCCCGACAGGGACAGATACGCAGTATTCT. The chain employs TRBV5-1 and TRBJ2-3, with TRBD1 identical over 7 bases. From germline, CDR1 is SGHRS and CDR2 YFSETQ. The CDR3 is 15 residues long. J was trimmed by 3 bases and V by 4 bases; bases with no gene match: 8.

In its sample, this clonotype was seen many times. The chain has TRBV7-9 and TRBJ2-4; 8 bases are a match to TRBD1. The junction had 3 bases not matched to a gene; V was cut back by 4 bases and J by 13 bases. The length of the CDR3 is 11 residues. Germline-derived CDR1 and CDR2 are SEHNR and FQNEAQ (reference sequence). The CDR3 DNA follows: TGTGCCAGCAGCTCGCGGACAGGGCAGTACTTC. Its translation: CASSSRTGQYF. Using reference TRBV7-9 and TRBJ2-4 for the parts outside the CDR3, the full variable domain is DTGVSQNPRHKITKRGQNVTFRCDPISEHNRLYWYRQTLGQGPEFLTYFQNEAQLEKSRLLSDRFSAERPKGSFSTLEIQRTEQGDSAMYLCASSSRTGQYFGAGTRLSVL.

The table lists this clonotype with a few counts. This may come from a read error, since a much larger clone is one base off. This sequence joins TRBV27 and TRBJ2-7, with 7 nucleotides matching TRBD1. The CDR3 has 14 residues. Germline loops: CDR1 MNHEY, CDR2 SMNVEV (reference sequence). V shed 8 bases and J 2 bases; nucleotides not matched to a gene: 9. The CDR3 here is CASGLRGRTYEQYF. CDR3 in DNA: TGTGCCAGCGGTCTTAGGGGGCGCACCTACGAGCAGTACTTC.

The chain has TRBV28 and TRBJ1-6; D unresolved. The germline V gene encodes CDR1 MDHEN and CDR2 SYDVKM. Trimming removed 5 bases from V and 3 bases from J, with 17 bases in between. The CDR3 sequence is 17 residues long. In nucleotides, the CDR3 is TGTGCCAGCAGTCCCCCCAGCCCCTCCGGCTATAATTCACCCCTCCACTTT. It is translated as CASSPPSPSGYNSPLHF.

This clonotype was picked up a small number of times. V and J are TRBV5-1 and TRBJ2-1; D may be TRBD2 (5 bases). Matching the DNA end better, TRBJ2-7 makes the J call doubtful. Germline CDR1 is SGHRS and CDR2 is YFSETQ. CDR3 length: 16 amino acids. CDR3 sequence reads: CASTDLLSGLYNEQYF. CDR3 DNA: TGCGCCAGCACCGACCTGTTGAGCGGACTCTACAATGAGCAGTACTTC.

The table lists this clonotype with many counts. The germline gene is not matched at one end of the junction; a read error may be the cause. The V and J genes are TRBV7-2 and TRBJ2-1, with D hard to call. CDR1 and CDR2 (germline): SGHTA, FQGNSA. This CDR3 spans 13 amino acids. CDR3 DNA sequence: TGCGCCAGCAGCCTGGGTCGCTCTAATGAGCAGTTCTTC. Translated, it gives CASSLGRSNEQFF.

This clonotype was counted a few times. The chain joins TRBV30 to TRBJ1-1; 8 nucleotides line up with TRBD1. Looked up from germline, CDR1 is GTSNPN and CDR2 is SVGIG (reference sequence). The CDR3 has 13 residues. Unmatched junction bases numbered 3, after V lost 2 bases and J lost 4 bases. The CDR3 region has the DNA TGTGCCTGGAGTCCAGGGGGCGTCACTGAAGCTTTCTTT. It specifies CAWSPGGVTEAFF. Based on the CDR3 plus reference TRBV30 and TRBJ1-1, the full variable domain is SQTIHQWPATLVQPVGSPLSLECTVEGTSNPNLYWYRQAAGRGLQLLFYSVGIGQISSEVPQNLSASRPQDRQFILSSKKLLLSDSGFYLCAWSPGGVTEAFFGQGTRLTVV.

V usage is TRBV7-2 and J usage is TRBJ1-6; no clear D gene. V lost 4 bases and J lost 7, with 20 bases in between. Germline lookup yields CDR1 SGHTA and CDR2 FQGNSA. CDR3 size: 17 residues. CDR3 in amino acids: CASSSPKQVGRNSPLHF. CDR3 bases: TGTGCCAGCAGCTCGCCAAAACAAGTCGGGCGAAATTCACCCCTCCACTTT.

This clonotype was detected ten times or more. This chain connects TRBV2 to TRBJ2-5; 11 bases map to TRBD2. The ends lost 3 bases at V and 3 bases at J; junction bases unmatched: 18. The CDR3 has 20 amino acids. Germline loops: CDR1 SNHLY, CDR2 FYNNEI. This chain's CDR3 is CASSDSRPARLAGMKETQYF. In DNA form, the CDR3 reads TGTGCCAGCAGTGACTCTCGACCTGCTAGACTAGCGGGAATGAAAGAGACCCAGTACTTC.

Remarks on this clonotype: A junction boundary mismatches the germline segment, possibly from a read error. The chain joins TRBV12-3 or TRBV12-4 to TRBJ2-3, with TRBD2 as a possible D gene (5 bases). This CDR3 comprises 15 residues. The CDR3 sequence: CASRSDTSSTDAQYF. CDR3 DNA: TGTGCCAGCAGAAGCGACACCTCTAGCACAGATGCGCAGTATTTT.

The rearrangement uses TRBV5-5 and TRBJ2-5, with 7 nucleotides matching TRBD1. This CDR3 has 14 amino acids. The trim removed 3 bases at V and 3 bases at J, leaving 5 bases unmatched. From germline, CDR1 is SGHKS and CDR2 YYEKEE (reference sequence). CDR3 sequence reads: CASSWPGQKETQYF. The CDR3 DNA follows: TGTGCCAGCAGCTGGCCGGGACAGAAAGAGACCCAGTACTTC.

The chain links TRBV6-5 to TRBJ2-3; D is unclear. This CDR3 has 11 amino acids. Germline values: CDR1 MNHEY, CDR2 SVGAGI. V shed 7 bases and J shed 6 bases, with 8 bases lying between them. As DNA, the CDR3 is TGTGCCAGCAAGGCCCTCGATACGCAGTATTTT. This sequence encodes CASKALDTQYF.

This clonotype turned up a few times. V and J are TRBV7-3 and TRBJ2-3, with TRBD1 matching 7 bases. After removal of 5 bases from V and 0 bases from J, the junction contained 8 bases not matched to a gene. CDR1 and CDR2 from the germline V gene are SGHTA and FQGTGA. The CDR3 loop spans 16 amino acids. CDR3 loop: CASSTNRGSSTDTQYF. In nucleotides, the CDR3 is TGTGCCAGCAGCACTAACAGGGGATCTAGCACAGATACGCAGTATTTT. Complete variable domain (other parts from reference TRBV7-3 and TRBJ2-3): GAGVSQTPSNKVTEKGKYVELRCDPISGHTALYWYRQSLGQGPEFLIYFQGTGAADDSGLPNDRFFAVRPEGSVSTLKIQRTERGDSAVYLCASSTNRGSSTDTQYFGPGTRLTVL.

This clonotype has more than one count but fewer than ten. J is TRBJ1-1 and V is TRBV7-9, with D unclear. This CDR3 is built from 13 residues. V dropped 3 bases and J dropped 3 bases, with 8 bases sitting between them. Germline-derived CDR1 and CDR2 are SEHNR and FQNEAQ (reference sequence). DNA for the CDR3: TGTGCCAGCAGCTTTGGTTACGACACTGAAGCTTTCTTT. This codes for CASSFGYDTEAFF.

Of note for this clonotype: The conserved final phenylalanine or tryptophan is absent from the CDR3, which likely points to a read error. The chain combines TRBV12-3 or TRBV12-4 with TRBJ2-7; TRBD1 might be the D (5 bases). Trimming took 3 bases from V and 0 from J, leaving 12 bases between them. This CDR3 is 15 amino acids long. The chain's CDR3 is CASSFSTANSYEQYS. CDR3 bases: TGTGCCAGCAGTTTTTCGACAGCGAACTCCTACGAGCAGTACTCC.

In nucleotides, the CDR3 is TGTGCCAGCAGTTACTTGTACGGGCCCCAGCATTTT. Translated: CASSYLYGPQHF. V gene TRBV6-2 or TRBV6-3 combines with J gene TRBJ1-5, with D unclear. V dropped 1 base and J dropped 9 bases, with 7 bases sitting between them. The CDR3 has 12 residues. The germline CDR1 and CDR2 sequences are MNHEY and SVGEGT.

This clonotype has only a few counts. CDR3 nucleotide sequence: TGTGCCATCAGTGAGTCGAACGAAGATACGCAGTATTTT. It encodes CAISESNEDTQYF. This chain connects TRBV10-3 to TRBJ2-3; D uncertain. V lost 0 bases to trimming and J lost 5 bases, with 6 bases between them. Germline V gives CDR1 ENHRY, CDR2 SYGVKD. The CDR3 has 13 amino acids.

This chain connects TRBV20-1 to TRBJ2-1, with TRBD2 matching 10 bases. The CDR3 runs to 15 residues. Germline assignment: CDR1 DFQATT and CDR2 SNEGSKA (reference sequence). Trimming took 6 bases from V and 7 from J; bases not matched to a gene: 12. Here the CDR3 reads CSAAPAGGWGNEQFF. Here the CDR3 DNA reads TGCAGTGCCGCCCCAGCGGGAGGGTGGGGAAATGAGCAGTTCTTC.

At least ten counts were recorded for this clonotype. The rearrangement joins TRBV7-3 to TRBJ2-1; 9 bases match TRBD2. CDR1 and CDR2 from the germline V gene are SGHTA and FQGTGA. The V segment lost 6 bases and the J segment 9 bases; nucleotides outside the gene matches: 6. CDR3 length: 13 amino acids. The CDR3 DNA reads TGTGCCAGCAGTCTTAGCGGGGGAGGTGAGCAGTTCTTC. Translating it yields CASSLSGGGEQFF.

The CDR3 region is CASAGDNQPQHF. The CDR3 DNA reads as TGTGCCAGCGCAGGGGACAATCAGCCCCAGCATTTT. V and J are TRBV6-6 and TRBJ1-5; perhaps TRBD1 as D (6 bases). There are 12 residues in the CDR3. Germline CDR1 and CDR2: MNHNY and SVGAGI (reference sequence). V was trimmed by 8 bases and J by 3 bases, leaving 8 bases between them.

This clonotype was seen more than once but under ten times. The chain couples TRBV9 to TRBJ1-2; D not resolved. Trimming removed 0 bases at V and 5 bases at J, with 14 bases between. Germline loops: CDR1 SGDLS, CDR2 YYNGEE. There are 15 residues in the CDR3. The CDR3, as DNA: TGTGCCAGCAGCGTAGGTAGGGCGCGTGGGTATGGCTACACCTTC. Its translation: CASSVGRARGYGYTF.

This clonotype came up a few times. The CDR3 here is CASSPVVRAQTQYF. CDR3 bases: TGTGCCAGCAGCCCGGTGGTCCGGGCGCAGACCCAGTACTTC. V gene TRBV5-5 combines with J gene TRBJ2-5, with D unresolved. Trimming cost V 4 bases and J 6 bases, with 16 bases left between them. This CDR3 is built from 14 residues. Germline V gene data show CDR1 as SGHKS and CDR2 as YYEKEE (reference sequence).

The CDR3 region has the DNA TGCGCCAGCAGCTCCACGCCCGGACAGGGTAGCTCCTACAATGAGCAGTTCTTC. It encodes CASSSTPGQGSSYNEQFF. The chain is built from TRBV5-1 and TRBJ2-1, with 8 bases aligning to TRBD1. Germline CDR1 and CDR2: SGHRS and YFSETQ. The ends lost 3 bases at V and 0 bases at J; junction bases unmatched: 11. The CDR3 has 18 amino acids.

This clonotype was counted only a few times. The chain joins TRBV6-1 to TRBJ1-2; 7 bases map to TRBD1. V lost 6 bases and J lost 2; bases outside the gene matches: 3. This CDR3 comprises 13 residues. The germline V gene has CDR1 MNHNS and CDR2 SASEGT. The DNA of the CDR3 is TGTGCCAGCAGGGAGACAGGGAACTATGGCTACACCTTC. It is translated as CASRETGNYGYTF.

The chain uses TRBV6-2 or TRBV6-3 and TRBJ1-2, with a possible D match to TRBD1 (5 bases). Germline assignment: CDR1 MNHEY and CDR2 SVGEGT. The CDR3 length is 14 residues. The V and J ends lost 11 bases and 3 bases respectively, with 19 bases between them. CDR3 protein: CASTRGGIDYGYTF. The CDR3, as DNA: TGTGCCTCCACACGGGGGGGGATCGACTATGGCTACACCTTC.

The V gene is TRBV18, the J gene TRBJ2-6, with 8 bases matching TRBD1. Trimming took 1 base from V and 13 from J; bases not matched to a gene: 15. The CDR3 contains 17 residues. Germline CDR1 KGHSH, CDR2 LQKENI. In DNA, the CDR3 is TGTGCCAGCTCACCACTCACCCCTTGGACAGGGTATGTGGTCCTGACTTTC. It encodes CASSPLTPWTGYVVLTF.

Details on this clonotype: Since a much larger clone is just one base distant, this may be a read error. This rearrangement joins TRBV29-1 to TRBJ2-1; no definite D call. Trimming pared 3 bases from V and 4 bases from J, leaving 10 bases between. Germline CDR1 reads SQVTM; CDR2 reads ANQGSEA. This CDR3 comprises 13 residues. This CDR3 is CSVEITAYNEQFF. The CDR3 DNA reads as TGCAGCGTTGAGATTACAGCTTACAATGAGCAGTTCTTC.